This T cell receptor beta chain was documented in a study of circulating tumor DNA in untreated peripheral T-cell lymphoma. The study's findings and limits: Tumor-specific clonotypes: identified in more than 75% of patients, 85% to 90% of baseline tissues.

Sequenced by immunoSEQ multiplex PCR; TCRdb stores in-frame clones only, minus some. In the table there are more than 4,500 clones, approximately 70% of which are singletons. Worth noting for this clone: Its antigen is unknown.

Tumor tissue was collected at baseline, before treatment began. The V end lost 4 bases, the J end lost 2 bases, and 12 bases lay between the germline ends. The CDR3 runs 15 residues. The sequence derives from a human donor with peripheral T-cell lymphoma. The V and J genes are TRBV7-1 and TRBJ1-5, with D maybe TRBD1 (6 bases). TRBV7-1 is identified as an open reading frame with a role that is uncertain. Sequencing used tumor tissue. This chain's CDR3 is CASSLEGGGNQPQHF. The DNA of the CDR3 is TGTGCCAGCAGCTTAGAGGGGGGTGGCAATCAGCCCCAGCATTTT.